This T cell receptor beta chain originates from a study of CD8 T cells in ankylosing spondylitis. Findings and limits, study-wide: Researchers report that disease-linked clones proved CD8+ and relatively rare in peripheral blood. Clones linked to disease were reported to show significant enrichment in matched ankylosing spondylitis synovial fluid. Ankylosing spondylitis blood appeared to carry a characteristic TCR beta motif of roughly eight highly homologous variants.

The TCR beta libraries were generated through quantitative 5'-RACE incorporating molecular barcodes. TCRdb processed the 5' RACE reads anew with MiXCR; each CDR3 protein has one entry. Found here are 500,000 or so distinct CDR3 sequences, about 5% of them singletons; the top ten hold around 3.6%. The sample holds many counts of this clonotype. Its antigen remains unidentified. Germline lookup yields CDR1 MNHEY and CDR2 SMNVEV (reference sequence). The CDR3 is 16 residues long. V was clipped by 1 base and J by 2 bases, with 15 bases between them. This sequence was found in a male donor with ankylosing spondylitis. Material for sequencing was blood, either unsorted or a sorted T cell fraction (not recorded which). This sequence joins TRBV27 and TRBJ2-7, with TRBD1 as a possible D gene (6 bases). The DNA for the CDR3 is TGTGCCAGCAGTTTATTCGGACAGTCGGTCCCCTACGAGCAGTACTTC. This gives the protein CASSLFGQSVPYEQYF.